The source of this T cell receptor beta chain is a study of radiotherapy plus CTLA-4 blockade in lung cancer. Across the study: Objective responses were observed in about 17% of patients, and disease control was achieved by about 30%. Findings and limits, study-wide: Blood-borne expansion of tumor-derived TCR clones followed radiotherapy plus ipilimumab. It was early blood T cell clone dynamics, with interferon-beta, that reportedly best predicted response.

With respect to this clone: Antigen unknown.

In chemo-refractory metastatic non-small-cell lung cancer, patients got ipilimumab CTLA-4 blockade together with focal radiation. Sequenced by immunoSEQ multiplex PCR; TCRdb stores in-frame clones only, minus some. The sample holds fewer than 100,000 clones, around 80% seen once. The sample in question was peripheral blood, obtained from a patient treated with radiotherapy plus ipilimumab. The TCR originated in a human donor with non-small cell lung cancer who had stable disease on radiotherapy plus ipilimumab.

The CDR3 sequence is CASTPPGQKGSPLHF. The CDR3 DNA is TGTGCCAGCACCCCGCCAGGACAAAAGGGTTCACCCCTCCACTTT. The J gene is TRBJ1-6, the V gene TRBV25-1, with D perhaps TRBD1 (5 bases). This CDR3 contains 15 residues. V lost 7 bases, J lost 9 bases, and 19 bases lay in between. The germline V gene encodes CDR1 MGHDK and CDR2 SYGVNS.